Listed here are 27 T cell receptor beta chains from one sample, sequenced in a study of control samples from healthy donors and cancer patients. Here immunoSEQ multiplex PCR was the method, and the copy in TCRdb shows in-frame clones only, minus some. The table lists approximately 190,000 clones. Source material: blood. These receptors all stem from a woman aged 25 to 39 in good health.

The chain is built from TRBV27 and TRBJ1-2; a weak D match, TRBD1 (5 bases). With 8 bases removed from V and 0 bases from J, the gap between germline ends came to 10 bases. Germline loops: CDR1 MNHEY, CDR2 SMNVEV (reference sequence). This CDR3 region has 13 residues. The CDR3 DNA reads TGTGCCAGCCTGGGGCACCCTAACTATGGCTACACCTTC. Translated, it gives CASLGHPNYGYTF.

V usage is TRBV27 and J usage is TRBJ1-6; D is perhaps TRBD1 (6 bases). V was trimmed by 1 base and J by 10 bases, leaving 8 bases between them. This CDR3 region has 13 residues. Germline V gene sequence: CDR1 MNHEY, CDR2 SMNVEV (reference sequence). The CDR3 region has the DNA TGTGCCAGCAGTTTATACAGGGACTCACCCCTCCACTTT. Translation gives CASSLYRDSPLHF.

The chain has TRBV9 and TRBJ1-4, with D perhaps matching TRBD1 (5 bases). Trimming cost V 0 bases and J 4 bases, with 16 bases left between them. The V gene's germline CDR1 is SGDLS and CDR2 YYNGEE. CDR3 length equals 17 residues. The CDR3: CASSVDPGTVDNEKLFF. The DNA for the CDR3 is TGTGCCAGCAGCGTAGACCCCGGGACGGTGGATAATGAAAAACTGTTTTTT.

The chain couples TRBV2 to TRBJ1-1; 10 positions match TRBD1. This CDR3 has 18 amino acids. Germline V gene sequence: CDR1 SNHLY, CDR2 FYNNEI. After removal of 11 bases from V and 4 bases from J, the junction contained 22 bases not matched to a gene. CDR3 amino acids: CAARAGDRGYWDVTEAFF. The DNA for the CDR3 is TGTGCCGCCCGTGCGGGGGACAGGGGATATTGGGACGTCACTGAAGCTTTCTTT.

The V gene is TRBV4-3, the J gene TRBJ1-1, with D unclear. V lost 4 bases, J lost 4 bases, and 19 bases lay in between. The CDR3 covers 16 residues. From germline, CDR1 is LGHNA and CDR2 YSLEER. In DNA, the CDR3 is TGCGCCAGCAGCCGCGGCCAAACATCGGGGAGCACTGAAGCTTTCTTT. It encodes CASSRGQTSGSTEAFF.

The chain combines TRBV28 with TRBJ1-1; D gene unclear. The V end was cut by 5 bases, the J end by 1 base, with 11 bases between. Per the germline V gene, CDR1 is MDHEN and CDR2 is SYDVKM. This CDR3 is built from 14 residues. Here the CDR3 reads CASSIAPTNTEAFF. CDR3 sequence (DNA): TGTGCCAGCAGTATAGCCCCTACGAACACTGAAGCTTTCTTT.

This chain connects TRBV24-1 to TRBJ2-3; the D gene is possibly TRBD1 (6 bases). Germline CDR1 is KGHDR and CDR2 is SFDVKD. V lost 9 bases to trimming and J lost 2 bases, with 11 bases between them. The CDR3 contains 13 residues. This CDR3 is CATGRGNTDTQYF. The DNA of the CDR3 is TGTGCCACCGGCAGGGGAAACACAGATACGCAGTATTTT.

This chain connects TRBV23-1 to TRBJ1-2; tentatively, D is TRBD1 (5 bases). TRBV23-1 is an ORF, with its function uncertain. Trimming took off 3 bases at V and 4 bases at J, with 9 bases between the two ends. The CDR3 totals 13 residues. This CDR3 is CASSQGDSYGYTF. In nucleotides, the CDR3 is TGCGCCAGCAGTCAGGGGGATAGCTATGGCTACACCTTC.

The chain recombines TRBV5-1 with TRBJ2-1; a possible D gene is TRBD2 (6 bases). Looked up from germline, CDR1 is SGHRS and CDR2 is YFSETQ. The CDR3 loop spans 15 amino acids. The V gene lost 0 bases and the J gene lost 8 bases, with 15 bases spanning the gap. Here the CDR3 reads CASSLEVAEFDEQFF. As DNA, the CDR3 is TGCGCCAGCAGCTTGGAAGTAGCGGAATTCGATGAGCAGTTCTTC.

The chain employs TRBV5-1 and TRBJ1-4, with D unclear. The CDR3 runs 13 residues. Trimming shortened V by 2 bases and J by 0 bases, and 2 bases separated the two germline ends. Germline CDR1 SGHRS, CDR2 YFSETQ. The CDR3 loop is CASSFATNEKLFF. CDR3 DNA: TGCGCCAGCAGCTTTGCAACTAATGAAAAACTGTTTTTT.

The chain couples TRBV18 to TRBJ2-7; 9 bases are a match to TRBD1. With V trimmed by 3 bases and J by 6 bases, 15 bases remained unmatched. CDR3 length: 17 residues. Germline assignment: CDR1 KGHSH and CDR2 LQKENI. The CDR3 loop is CASSPWDRAASGSEQYF. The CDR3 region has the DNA TGTGCCAGCTCACCGTGGGACAGGGCCGCCTCGGGCTCCGAGCAGTACTTC.

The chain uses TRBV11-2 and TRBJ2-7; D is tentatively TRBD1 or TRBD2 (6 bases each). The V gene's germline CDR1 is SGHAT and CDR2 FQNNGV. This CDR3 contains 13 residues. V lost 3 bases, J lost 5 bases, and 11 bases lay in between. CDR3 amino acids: CASSFSGANEQYF. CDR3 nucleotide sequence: TGTGCCAGCAGCTTCTCGGGGGCTAACGAGCAGTACTTC.

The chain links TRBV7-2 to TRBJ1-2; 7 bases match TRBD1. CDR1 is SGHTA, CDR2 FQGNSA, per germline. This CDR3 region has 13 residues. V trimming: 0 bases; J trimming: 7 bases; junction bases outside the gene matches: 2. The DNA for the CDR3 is TGTGCCAGCAGCTTAGCACAGGGGAGTGGCTACACCTTC. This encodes CASSLAQGSGYTF.

CDR3 coding DNA: TGTGCCAGCAGCTTAACTAGCGGGGGAGGTCACGAGCAGTACTTC. Translation gives CASSLTSGGGHEQYF. The chain uses TRBV5-4 and TRBJ2-7; 11 bases line up with TRBD2. This CDR3 is 15 amino acids long. V was pared by 2 bases and J by 5 bases, with 6 bases of the junction left unmatched. CDR1 is SGHNT and CDR2 is YYREEE in the germline V gene (reference sequence).

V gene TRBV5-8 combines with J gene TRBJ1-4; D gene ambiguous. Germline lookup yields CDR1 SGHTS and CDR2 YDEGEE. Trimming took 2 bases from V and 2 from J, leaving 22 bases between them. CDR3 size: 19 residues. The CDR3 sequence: CASSFSSFSHAGTNEKLFF. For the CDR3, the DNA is TGTGCCAGCAGCTTTTCCAGTTTCAGCCATGCGGGGACTAATGAAAAACTGTTTTTT.

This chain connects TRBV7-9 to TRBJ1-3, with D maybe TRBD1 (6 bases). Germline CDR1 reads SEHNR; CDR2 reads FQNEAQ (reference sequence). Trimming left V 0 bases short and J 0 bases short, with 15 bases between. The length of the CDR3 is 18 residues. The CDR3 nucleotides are TGTGCCAGCAGCTTAGCGTATCGGGGGCTCAGCTCTGGAAACACCATATATTTT. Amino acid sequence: CASSLAYRGLSSGNTIYF.

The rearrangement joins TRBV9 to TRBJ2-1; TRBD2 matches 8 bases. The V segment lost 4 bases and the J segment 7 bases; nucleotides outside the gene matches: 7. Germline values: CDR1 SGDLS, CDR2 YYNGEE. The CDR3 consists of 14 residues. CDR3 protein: CASSLSGGRNEQFF. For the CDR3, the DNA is TGTGCCAGCAGCTTGAGCGGGGGACGGAATGAGCAGTTCTTC.

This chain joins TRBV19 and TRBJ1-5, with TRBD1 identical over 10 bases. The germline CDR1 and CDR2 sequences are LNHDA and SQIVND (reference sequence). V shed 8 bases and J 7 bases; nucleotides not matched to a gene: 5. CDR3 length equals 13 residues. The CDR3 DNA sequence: TGTGCCAGTGCCGACAGGGGGCTCCAGCCCCAGCATTTT. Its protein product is CASADRGLQPQHF.

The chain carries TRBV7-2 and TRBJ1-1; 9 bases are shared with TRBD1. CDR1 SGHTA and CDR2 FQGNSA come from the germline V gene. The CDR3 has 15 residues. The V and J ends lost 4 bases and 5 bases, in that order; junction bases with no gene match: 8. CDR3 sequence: CASSSPDRGRTEAFF. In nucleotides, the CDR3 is TGTGCCAGCAGCTCCCCCGACAGGGGGAGAACTGAAGCTTTCTTT.

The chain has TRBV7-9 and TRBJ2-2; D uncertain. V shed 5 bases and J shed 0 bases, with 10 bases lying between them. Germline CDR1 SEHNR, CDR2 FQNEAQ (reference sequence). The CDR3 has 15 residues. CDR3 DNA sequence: TGTGCCAGCAGCGTCATGGGAACGAACACCGGGGAGCTGTTTTTT. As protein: CASSVMGTNTGELFF.

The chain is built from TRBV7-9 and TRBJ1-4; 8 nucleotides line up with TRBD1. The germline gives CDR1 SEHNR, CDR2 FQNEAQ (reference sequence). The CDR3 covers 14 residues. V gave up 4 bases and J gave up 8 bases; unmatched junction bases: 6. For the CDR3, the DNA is TGTGCCAGCAGCTACGACAGGGGAGGAGAAAAACTGTTTTTT. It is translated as CASSYDRGGEKLFF.

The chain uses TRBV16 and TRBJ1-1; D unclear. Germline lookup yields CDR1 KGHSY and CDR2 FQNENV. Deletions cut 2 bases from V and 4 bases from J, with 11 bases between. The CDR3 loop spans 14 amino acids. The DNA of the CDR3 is TGTGCCAGCAGCCAAGTCCCAGTGATCACTGAAGCTTTCTTT. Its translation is CASSQVPVITEAFF. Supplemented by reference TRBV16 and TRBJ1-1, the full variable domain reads GEEVAQTPKHLVRGEGQKAKLYCAPIKGHSYVFWYQQVLKNEFKFLISFQNENVFDETGMPKERFSAKCLPNSPCSLEIQATKLEDSAVYFCASSQVPVITEAFFGQGTRLTVV.

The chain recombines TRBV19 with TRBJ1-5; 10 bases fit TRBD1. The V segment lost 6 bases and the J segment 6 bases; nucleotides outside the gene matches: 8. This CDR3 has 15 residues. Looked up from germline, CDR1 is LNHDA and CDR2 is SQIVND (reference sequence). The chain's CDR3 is CASSPTGGRGQPQHF. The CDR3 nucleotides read TGTGCCAGTAGCCCGACAGGGGGCAGGGGTCAGCCCCAGCATTTT.

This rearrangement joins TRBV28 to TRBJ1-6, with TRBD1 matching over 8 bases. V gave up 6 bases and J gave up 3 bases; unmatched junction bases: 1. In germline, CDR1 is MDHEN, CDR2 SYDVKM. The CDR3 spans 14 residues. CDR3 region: CASRQGGYNSPLHF. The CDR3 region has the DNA TGTGCCAGCAGACAGGGGGGCTATAATTCACCCCTCCACTTT.

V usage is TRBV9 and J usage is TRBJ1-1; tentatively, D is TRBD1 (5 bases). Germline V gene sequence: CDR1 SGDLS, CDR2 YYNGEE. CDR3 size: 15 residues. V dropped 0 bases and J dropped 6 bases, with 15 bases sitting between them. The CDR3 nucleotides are TGTGCCAGCAGCGTAGTGCGAGACTGGGGACCTGAAGCTTTCTTT. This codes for CASSVVRDWGPEAFF.

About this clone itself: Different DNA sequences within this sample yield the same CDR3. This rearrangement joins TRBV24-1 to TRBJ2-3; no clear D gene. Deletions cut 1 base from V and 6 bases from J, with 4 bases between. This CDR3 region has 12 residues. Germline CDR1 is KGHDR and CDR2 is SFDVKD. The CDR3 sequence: CATSDLWDTQYF. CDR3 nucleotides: TGTGCCACCAGTGATTTATGGGATACGCAGTATTTT.

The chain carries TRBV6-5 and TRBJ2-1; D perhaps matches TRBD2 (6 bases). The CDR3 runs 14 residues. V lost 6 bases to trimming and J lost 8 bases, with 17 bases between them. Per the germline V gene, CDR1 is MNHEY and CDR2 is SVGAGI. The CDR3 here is CASREVREVDEQFF. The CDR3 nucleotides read TGTGCCAGCAGAGAGGTAAGGGAGGTGGATGAGCAGTTCTTC.